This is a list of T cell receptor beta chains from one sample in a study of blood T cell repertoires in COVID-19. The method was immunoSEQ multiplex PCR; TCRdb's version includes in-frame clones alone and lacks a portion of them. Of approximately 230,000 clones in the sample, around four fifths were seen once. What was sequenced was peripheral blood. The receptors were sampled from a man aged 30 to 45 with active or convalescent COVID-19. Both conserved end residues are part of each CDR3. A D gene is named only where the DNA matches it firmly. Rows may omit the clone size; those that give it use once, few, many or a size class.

CDR3 protein: CASSRPGQTYEQYF; CDR3 DNA: TGTGCCAGTAGTCGTCCGGGACAGACTTACGAGCAGTACTTC; J gene: TRBJ2-7; clone size: .; D gene: TRBD1; V gene: TRBV19
CDR3 protein: CASGRVGGEQYF; CDR3 DNA: TGTGCCAGCGGGCGGGTTGGCGGGGAGCAGTATTTT; J gene: TRBJ2-3; clone size: .; D gene: .; V gene: TRBV3-1/TRBV3-2
CDR3 protein: CSVGGQGYGELFF; CDR3 DNA: TGCAGCGTTGGGGGGCAGGGGTACGGGGAGCTGTTTTTT; J gene: TRBJ2-2; clone size: .; D gene: .; V gene: TRBV29-1
CDR3 protein: CASSLSNPSRGQIYNEQFF; CDR3 DNA: TGTGCCAGCAGCTTATCGAATCCTTCGCGAGGACAGATCTACAATGAGCAGTTCTTC; J gene: TRBJ2-1; clone size: .; D gene: .; V gene: TRBV7-9
CDR3 protein: CASSDPRGGPEAFF; CDR3 DNA: TGTGCCAGCAGTGACCCACGAGGGGGTCCCGAAGCTTTCTTT; J gene: TRBJ1-1; clone size: .; D gene: .; V gene: TRBV2
CDR3 protein: CASLGQGMRQMKGYTF; CDR3 DNA: TGTGCCAGTCTAGGGCAGGGGATGCGCCAGATGAAAGGCTACACCTTC; J gene: TRBJ1-2; clone size: .; D gene: .; V gene: TRBV2
CDR3 protein: CASSLEPGLAGNEQFF; CDR3 DNA: TGTGCCAGCAGCTTAGAACCGGGACTAGCGGGCAATGAGCAGTTCTTC; J gene: TRBJ2-1; clone size: .; D gene: TRBD2; V gene: TRBV7-6
CDR3 protein: CASRGQGANTGELFF; CDR3 DNA: TGTGCCAGCAGGGGACAGGGCGCGAACACCGGGGAGCTGTTTTTT; J gene: TRBJ2-2; clone size: .; D gene: TRBD1; V gene: TRBV2
CDR3 protein: CASSEQGAGSPLHF; CDR3 DNA: TGCGCCAGCAGCGAACAGGGGGCAGGTTCACCCCTCCACTTT; J gene: TRBJ1-6; clone size: .; D gene: TRBD1; V gene: TRBV5-1
CDR3 protein: CASSVAPQIQETQYF; CDR3 DNA: TGTGCCAGCAGCGTAGCCCCACAGATTCAAGAGACCCAGTACTTC; J gene: TRBJ2-5; clone size: .; D gene: .; V gene: TRBV9
CDR3 protein: CASSGEGARDTQYF; CDR3 DNA: TGTGCCAGCTCCGGCGAAGGGGCCAGGGATACGCAGTATTTT; J gene: TRBJ2-3; clone size: .; D gene: .; V gene: TRBV11-3
CDR3 protein: CASSPLAGSYNEQFF; CDR3 DNA: TGCGCCAGCAGCCCCCTAGCGGGATCCTACAATGAGCAGTTCTTC; J gene: TRBJ2-1; clone size: .; D gene: TRBD2; V gene: TRBV5-1
CDR3 protein: CASSLWQVGYTF; CDR3 DNA: TGTGCCAGCAGCTTGTGGCAGGTCGGCTACACCTTC; J gene: TRBJ1-2; clone size: .; D gene: .; V gene: TRBV7-9
CDR3 protein: CSARLSETQYF; CDR3 DNA: TGCAGTGCTAGACTATCAGAGACCCAGTACTTC; J gene: TRBJ2-5; clone size: .; D gene: .; V gene: TRBV20-1
CDR3 protein: CASSPRRGQEQFF; CDR3 DNA: TGTGCCAGCAGCCCGCGTAGGGGTCAGGAGCAGTTCTTC; J gene: TRBJ2-1; clone size: .; D gene: .; V gene: TRBV7-3
CDR3 protein: CASSLQGRGYGYTF; CDR3 DNA: TGTGCCAGCAGCTTACAGGGGCGAGGGTATGGCTACACCTTC; J gene: TRBJ1-2; clone size: .; D gene: .; V gene: TRBV7-8
CDR3 protein: CATSRSGGGKPQHF; CDR3 DNA: TGTGCCACCAGCAGATCGGGAGGGGGCAAGCCCCAGCATTTT; J gene: TRBJ1-5; clone size: .; D gene: TRBD1; V gene: TRBV15
CDR3 protein: CASTMGQGTYEQYF; CDR3 DNA: TGCGCCAGTACGATGGGACAGGGGACCTACGAGCAGTACTTC; J gene: TRBJ2-7; clone size: .; D gene: TRBD1; V gene: TRBV5-1
CDR3 protein: CASTLRDSGNTIYF; CDR3 DNA: TGTGCCAGCACCCTGAGGGACTCTGGAAACACCATATATTTT; J gene: TRBJ1-3; clone size: .; D gene: .; V gene: TRBV28
CDR3 protein: CASSLVAGKNTGELFF; CDR3 DNA: TGCGCCAGCAGCTTGGTCGCGGGCAAAAACACCGGGGAGCTGTTTTTT; J gene: TRBJ2-2; clone size: .; D gene: .; V gene: TRBV5-1
CDR3 protein: CASSAWGAGAYNEQFF; CDR3 DNA: TGTGCCAGCAGTGCCTGGGGGGCGGGGGCTTACAATGAGCAGTTCTTC; J gene: TRBJ2-1; clone size: .; D gene: .; V gene: TRBV6-2/TRBV6-3
CDR3 protein: CASSLFWGYEQFF; CDR3 DNA: TGTGCCAGCAGCCTTTTTTGGGGCTATGAGCAGTTCTTC; J gene: TRBJ2-1; clone size: once; D gene: .; V gene: TRBV6-5
CDR3 protein: CAALAGIPPLYEQYF; CDR3 DNA: TGCGCGGCACTAGCGGGAATTCCCCCCCTCTACGAGCAGTACTTC; J gene: TRBJ2-7; clone size: .; D gene: TRBD2; V gene: TRBV29-1
CDR3 protein: CASSARDSHGYFSYNEQFF; CDR3 DNA: TGTGCCAGCAGCGCCCGGGACAGCCACGGGTACTTTTCCTACAATGAGCAGTTCTTC; J gene: TRBJ2-1; clone size: .; D gene: TRBD1; V gene: TRBV9
CDR3 protein: CASKLGQVGNTEAFF; CDR3 DNA: TGTGCCAGTAAGTTGGGACAGGTGGGGAACACTGAAGCTTTCTTT; J gene: TRBJ1-1; clone size: .; D gene: TRBD1; V gene: TRBV19
CDR3 protein: CASSLSGRGRDEQYF; CDR3 DNA: TGTGCCAGCAGTTTATCGGGCAGGGGTCGGGACGAGCAGTACTTC; J gene: TRBJ2-7; clone size: .; D gene: .; V gene: TRBV27
CDR3 protein: CSASVPGGYTF; CDR3 DNA: TGCAGTGCTAGTGTCCCGGGGGGCTACACCTTC; J gene: TRBJ1-2; clone size: few; D gene: .; V gene: TRBV20-1
CDR3 protein: CASSLVGRQGGSPLHF; CDR3 DNA: TGTGCCAGCAGCTTAGTCGGACGGCAGGGAGGTTCACCCCTCCACTTT; J gene: TRBJ1-6; clone size: few; D gene: .; V gene: TRBV7-8
CDR3 protein: CASSLQGGGYTF; CDR3 DNA: TGTGCCAGCAGTTTGCAGGGGGGCGGCTACACCTTC; J gene: TRBJ1-2; clone size: .; D gene: TRBD1; V gene: TRBV12-3/TRBV12-4
CDR3 protein: CASSQGTGRGGAAYNEQFF; CDR3 DNA: TGTGCCAGCAGCCAAGGGACGGGTCGAGGGGGGGCCGCCTACAATGAGCAGTTCTTC; J gene: TRBJ2-1; clone size: .; D gene: .; V gene: TRBV4-2
CDR3 protein: CASTVGGPYNEQFF; CDR3 DNA: TGTGCCAGCACGGTCGGGGGGCCCTACAATGAGCAGTTCTTC; J gene: TRBJ2-1; clone size: .; D gene: .; V gene: TRBV27
CDR3 protein: CASSSTGNNSPLHF; CDR3 DNA: TGTGCCAGCAGCTCGACAGGGAATAATTCACCCCTCCACTTT; J gene: TRBJ1-6; clone size: .; D gene: TRBD1; V gene: TRBV5-4
CDR3 protein: CASTRQGSTDTQYF; CDR3 DNA: TGTGCCAGCACCAGACAGGGTAGCACAGATACGCAGTATTTT; J gene: TRBJ2-3; clone size: .; D gene: TRBD1; V gene: TRBV7-9
CDR3 protein: CASSLDLAARGGYTF; CDR3 DNA: TGTGCCAGCAGCTTAGATCTGGCGGCCAGGGGGGGCTACACCTTC; J gene: TRBJ1-2; clone size: .; D gene: TRBD1; V gene: TRBV11-2
CDR3 protein: CASSLASGRTTDTQYF; CDR3 DNA: TGTGCCAGCAGCTTAGCTAGCGGGAGGACCACAGATACGCAGTATTTT; J gene: TRBJ2-3; clone size: .; D gene: TRBD2; V gene: TRBV7-2
CDR3 protein: CASSHRGGGPSSYNEQFF; CDR3 DNA: TGTGCCAGCAGCCATCGGGGAGGGGGGCCGAGCTCCTACAATGAGCAGTTCTTC; J gene: TRBJ2-1; clone size: .; D gene: .; V gene: TRBV3-1/TRBV3-2
CDR3 protein: CASSREPGVGNTIYF; CDR3 DNA: TGTGCCAGCAGCCGCGAGCCGGGGGTCGGAAACACCATATATTTT; J gene: TRBJ1-3; clone size: .; D gene: .; V gene: TRBV11-1
CDR3 protein: CASSFLSGSNEQFF; CDR3 DNA: TGTGCCAGCAGTTTTTTAAGCGGGAGCAATGAGCAGTTCTTC; J gene: TRBJ2-1; clone size: .; D gene: TRBD2; V gene: TRBV28
CDR3 protein: CASSPEAGAGELFF; CDR3 DNA: TGTGCCAGCAGTCCTGAGGCGGGCGCCGGGGAGCTGTTTTTT; J gene: TRBJ2-2; clone size: few; D gene: .; V gene: TRBV6-4
CDR3 protein: CAWSVQLGGGFNTEAFF; CDR3 DNA: TGTGCCTGGAGTGTACAATTGGGGGGAGGTTTCAACACTGAAGCTTTCTTT; J gene: TRBJ1-1; clone size: .; D gene: .; V gene: TRBV30